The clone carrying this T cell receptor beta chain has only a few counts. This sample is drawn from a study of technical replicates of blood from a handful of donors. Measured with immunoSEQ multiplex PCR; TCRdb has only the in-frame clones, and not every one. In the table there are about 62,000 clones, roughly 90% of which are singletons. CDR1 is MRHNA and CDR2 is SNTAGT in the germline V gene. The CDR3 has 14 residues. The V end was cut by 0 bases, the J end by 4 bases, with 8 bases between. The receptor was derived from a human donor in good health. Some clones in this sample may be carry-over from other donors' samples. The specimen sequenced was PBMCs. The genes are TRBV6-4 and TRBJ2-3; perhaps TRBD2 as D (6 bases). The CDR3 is CASSDSTGADTQYF. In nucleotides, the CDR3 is TGTGCCAGCAGTGACTCGACGGGGGCAGATACGCAGTATTTT.